One sample yielded the 18 T cell receptor beta chains listed below, sequenced in a study of blood T cell repertoires in COVID-19. Measured with immunoSEQ multiplex PCR; TCRdb has only the in-frame clones, and not every one. The sample holds 160,000 or so clones, approximately 84% seen once. What was sequenced was peripheral blood. The receptors derive from a man aged 35 to 55 with acute or convalescent COVID-19.

The chain couples TRBV30 to TRBJ1-2, with 10 bases fitting TRBD1. J gave up 8 bases and V 1 base, and 7 bases lay outside the gene matches. The germline CDR1 and CDR2 sequences are GTSNPN and SVGIG (reference sequence). The CDR3 is 14 amino acids. In nucleotides, the CDR3 is TGTGCCTGGAGTGATCCGGGACAGGGGAGGGGCTACACCTTC. Its protein is CAWSDPGQGRGYTF.

The V gene is TRBV6-6, the J gene TRBJ2-5; 8 bases are shared with TRBD1. The CDR3 has 14 amino acids. Germline-derived CDR1 and CDR2 are MNHNY and SVGAGI (reference sequence). V shed 5 bases and J 7 bases; nucleotides not matched to a gene: 9. The CDR3 loop is CASSQTGGWSTQYF. DNA for the CDR3: TGTGCCAGCAGTCAAACAGGGGGGTGGTCGACCCAGTACTTC.

The chain employs TRBV5-5 and TRBJ2-7, with 10 positions matching TRBD1. V was clipped by 4 bases and J by 0 bases; unmatched bases: 4. CDR1 is SGHKS, CDR2 YYEKEE, per germline (reference sequence). This CDR3 is built from 15 residues. CDR3 DNA: TGTGCCAGCAGCCTGGGACAGGGGAGCTCCTACGAGCAGTACTTC. Protein sequence: CASSLGQGSSYEQYF.

V gene TRBV5-5 combines with J gene TRBJ1-6; tentative D call: TRBD1 (6 bases). CDR3 size: 15 residues. Trimming took off 4 bases at V and 3 bases at J, with 11 bases between the two ends. Germline lookup yields CDR1 SGHKS and CDR2 YYEKEE (reference sequence). The CDR3 region is CASSETGLYNSPLHF. Written as DNA, the CDR3 is TGTGCCAGCAGCGAGACAGGCCTCTATAATTCACCCCTCCACTTT. The variable domain in full, completed from reference TRBV5-5 and TRBJ1-6, reads DAGVTQSPTHLIKTRGQQVTLRCSPISGHKSVSWYQQVLGQGPQFIFQYYEKEERGRGNFPDRFSARQFPNYSSELNVNALLLGDSALYLCASSETGLYNSPLHFGNGTRLTVT.

In this sample, this clone turned up once. This chain connects TRBV7-9 to TRBJ1-2; D gene unclear. Trimming removed 8 bases from V and 7 bases from J, with 23 bases in between. The CDR3 loop spans 15 amino acids. Germline V gene lookup returns CDR1 SEHNR and CDR2 FQNEAQ (reference sequence). In nucleotides, the CDR3 is TGTGCCAGCGGCCCGAGCGGGGTCCCCCCTAGTGGCTACACCTTC. Residues: CASGPSGVPPSGYTF.

This clone was detected only once. This chain links TRBV7-6 with TRBJ1-2, with 10 bases lining up with TRBD1. The CDR3 loop spans 16 amino acids. The junction had 8 bases not matched to a gene; V was cut back by 1 base and J by 6 bases. Germline CDR1 reads SGHVS; CDR2 reads FNYEAQ. CDR3 protein: CASSLGDRGIKDGYTF. The CDR3 DNA sequence: TGTGCCAGCAGCTTAGGGGACAGGGGAATTAAGGATGGCTACACCTTC.

Written as DNA, the CDR3 is TGTGCCAGCAGCGTAAACAGGGGCCCCCAAGAGACCCAGTACTTC. It yields the protein CASSVNRGPQETQYF. The V call is TRBV9, the J call TRBJ2-5; 7 bases match TRBD1. Germline assignment: CDR1 SGDLS and CDR2 YYNGEE. The V gene end was trimmed by 1 base and the J gene end by 1 base; junction bases not matched to a gene: 4. CDR3 length: 15 residues.

The chain has TRBV19 and TRBJ2-6; unclear D gene. Trimming removed 3 bases at V and 0 bases at J, with 6 bases between. CDR1 is LNHDA and CDR2 is SQIVND in the germline V gene (reference sequence). This CDR3 contains 15 residues. The CDR3: CASSISISGANVLTF. The CDR3 DNA reads as TGTGCCAGTAGTATCTCTATCTCTGGGGCCAACGTCCTGACTTTC.

This chain uses TRBV3-1 (or the pseudogene TRBV3-2) with TRBJ2-7, with TRBD1 as a possible D gene (6 bases). The V gene's germline CDR1 is LGHDT and CDR2 YNNKEL (reference sequence). The V end lost 1 base, the J end lost 2 bases, and 15 bases lay between the germline ends. This CDR3 has 16 residues. CDR3 coding DNA: TGTGCCAGCAGCCAAGGAGTCGGCAGGGGCCCCTACGAGCAGTACTTC. Translated, it gives CASSQGVGRGPYEQYF.

This clone has only a few counts. Sequence at one end of the junction differs from germline and may be a read error. This chain uses TRBV5-1 with TRBJ2-5; D perhaps matches TRBD1 (5 bases). Germline CDR1 and CDR2: SGHRS and YFSETQ. This CDR3 comprises 13 residues. Here the CDR3 DNA reads TGCGCCAGCAGCCCCCACGGACAAGGGACCCAGTACTTC. As protein: CASSPHGQGTQYF.

The gene calls are TRBV6-5 and TRBJ1-4; D possibly corresponds to TRBD1 (5 bases). This CDR3 contains 13 residues. Germline assignment: CDR1 MNHEY and CDR2 SVGAGI. V dropped 6 bases and J dropped 3 bases, with 8 bases sitting between them. DNA for the CDR3: TGTGCCAGCAGACAGGCCCCTAATGAAAAACTGTTTTTT. It is translated as CASRQAPNEKLFF.

V usage is TRBV6-5 and J usage is TRBJ2-7, with D unclear. The CDR3 contains 11 residues. Trimming shortened V by 4 bases and J by 6 bases, and 7 bases separated the two germline ends. CDR1 MNHEY and CDR2 SVGAGI come from the germline V gene. CDR3 DNA: TGTGCCAGCAGTTCCGCGCGCGAGCAGTACTTC. Protein product: CASSSAREQYF.

This chain connects TRBV3-1 (or the pseudogene TRBV3-2) to TRBJ2-7, with D perhaps matching TRBD1 (6 bases). Germline CDR1 is LGHDT and CDR2 is YNNKEL (reference sequence). V lost 0 bases, J lost 3 bases, and 12 bases lay in between. The CDR3 has 15 residues. CDR3 residues: CASSQEDSPIYEQYF. The CDR3 coding sequence is TGTGCCAGCAGCCAAGAGGACAGCCCGATCTACGAGCAGTACTTC.

A remark on this clone: Distinct nucleotide sequences in the sample also encode this CDR3. The rearrangement uses TRBV7-2 and TRBJ1-1; maybe TRBD1 (5 bases). Germline V CDR1 and CDR2: SGHTA, FQGNSA. Trimming stripped 5 bases from V and 1 base from J, with 8 bases between. This CDR3 spans 13 amino acids. The chain's CDR3 is CASSLRGNTEAFF. CDR3 sequence (DNA): TGTGCCAGCAGCCTAAGGGGGAACACTGAAGCTTTCTTT.

The chain employs TRBV4-3 and TRBJ1-1, with D perhaps matching TRBD1 (6 bases). The germline V gene encodes CDR1 LGHNA and CDR2 YSLEER. Trimming took off 0 bases at V and 5 bases at J, with 16 bases between the two ends. The CDR3 is made up of 16 amino acids. In nucleotides, the CDR3 is TGCGCCAGCAGCCAAGATTTGGGGGCGGGGGGGACTGAAGCTTTCTTT. Translating it yields CASSQDLGAGGTEAFF.

The J gene is TRBJ1-1, the V gene TRBV4-3; D call uncertain. From germline, CDR1 is LGHNA and CDR2 YSLEER. This CDR3 spans 15 amino acids. V was shortened by 1 base and J by 0 bases, with 9 bases between the two germline ends. CDR3 residues: CASSQGEGMNTEAFF. The CDR3 DNA is TGCGCCAGCAGCCAAGGAGAGGGCATGAACACTGAAGCTTTCTTT.

The V and J genes are TRBV6-5 and TRBJ2-7; 7 positions agree with TRBD1. CDR3 length: 15 amino acids. The J segment lost 3 bases and the V segment lost 0 bases, leaving 5 bases of the junction unmatched. The germline V gene has CDR1 MNHEY and CDR2 SVGAGI. CDR3 sequence reads: CASSYSGQPRYEQYF. CDR3 coding DNA: TGTGCCAGCAGTTACTCGGGACAGCCTCGCTACGAGCAGTACTTC.

This chain links TRBV7-8 with TRBJ1-1; 8 bases agree with TRBD1. Germline V gives CDR1 SGHVS, CDR2 FQNEAQ. The CDR3 loop spans 13 amino acids. Trimming cost V 8 bases and J 1 base; bases outside gene matches: 3. Here the CDR3 DNA reads TGTGCCAGCGGAGACAGGGGGAACACTGAAGCTTTCTTT. This translates into CASGDRGNTEAFF.